What follows are 29 T cell receptor beta chains derived from one specimen sequenced in a study of cytomegalovirus exposure and HLA in healthy donors. The PCR had 60 Vbeta and 13 Jbeta primers. Only in-frame clones appear in the TCRdb table, and some are missing; sequencing was by immunoSEQ multiplex PCR. This sample has roughly 160,000 clones, with roughly 80% found just once. Sequenced sample: PBMCs. These receptors all come from a woman aged 25-40 years in good health and CMV-seropositive.

CDR3 nucleotides: TGTGCCAGCAGCGCCCGCACAGGGGAGTGGGGCACAGATACGCAGTATTTT. It translates to CASSARTGEWGTDTQYF. The chain joins TRBV9 to TRBJ2-3; 7 bases match TRBD1. From germline, CDR1 is SGDLS and CDR2 YYNGEE. V trimming: 3 bases; J trimming: 1 base; junction bases outside the gene matches: 11. The CDR3 length is 17 residues.

The chain recombines TRBV4-1 with TRBJ1-1; 7 nucleotides line up with TRBD1. The CDR3 loop spans 17 amino acids. V lost 1 base, J lost 4 bases, and 12 bases stayed unmatched. Germline V lookup: CDR1 MGHRA, CDR2 YSYEKL. The CDR3 region has the DNA TGCGCCAGCAGCCAAGGTACCACAGGGGATCATGGCACTGAAGCTTTCTTT. Protein sequence: CASSQGTTGDHGTEAFF.

This chain uses TRBV7-9 with TRBJ1-2, with 7 positions matching TRBD1. Germline V gives CDR1 SEHNR, CDR2 FQNEAQ (reference sequence). The CDR3 has 15 amino acids. V dropped 1 base and J dropped 0; count of bases not matched to a gene: 2. The CDR3 bases are TGTGCCAGCAGCTTAGGACAGGGAGCTAACTATGGCTACACCTTC. Its translation is CASSLGQGANYGYTF. Full variable domain (outside the CDR3, taken from reference TRBV7-9 and TRBJ1-2): DTGVSQNPRHKITKRGQNVTFRCDPISEHNRLYWYRQTLGQGPEFLTYFQNEAQLEKSRLLSDRFSAERPKGSFSTLEIQRTEQGDSAMYLCASSLGQGANYGYTFGSGTRLTVV.

The chain links TRBV7-2 to TRBJ2-7; 9 nucleotides line up with TRBD1. Looked up from germline, CDR1 is SGHTA and CDR2 is FQGNSA. The J segment lost 7 bases and the V segment lost 5 bases, leaving 9 bases of the junction unmatched. CDR3 size: 14 residues. The CDR3 reads CASSPGQGSREQYF. The CDR3 DNA reads as TGTGCCAGCAGCCCGGGACAGGGTTCTCGGGAGCAGTACTTC.

The genes are TRBV20-1 and TRBJ1-2, with 7 nucleotides matching TRBD1. V shed 8 bases, J shed 8 bases, and the junction held 8 bases outside the gene matches. CDR1 is DFQATT, CDR2 SNEGSKA, per germline (reference sequence). The CDR3 loop spans 11 amino acids. The DNA of the CDR3 is TGCAGTCCATTCCAGGGGGTCGGCTACACCTTC. Its protein product is CSPFQGVGYTF.

This chain joins TRBV29-1 and TRBJ1-3, with D tentatively TRBD1 (6 bases). The germline V and J ends were trimmed by 7 bases and 1 base, with 14 bases remaining between them. The germline V gene encodes CDR1 SQVTM and CDR2 ANQGSEA. This CDR3 has 14 residues. The CDR3 loop reads CSASGARSGNTIYF. CDR3 nucleotides: TGCAGCGCATCAGGGGCAAGGTCTGGAAACACCATATATTTT.

The chain couples TRBV6-1 to TRBJ1-5; no definite D call. Germline V gene data show CDR1 as MNHNS and CDR2 as SASEGT. V lost 1 base and J lost 6, with 10 bases in between. This CDR3 comprises 14 residues. The CDR3 nucleotides read TGTGCCAGCAGTGAAGGGGCGGGTCCTCAGCCCCAGCATTTT. Its protein product is CASSEGAGPQPQHF.

V and J are TRBV9 and TRBJ2-5; 7 positions match TRBD2. V dropped 1 base and J dropped 5; count of bases not matched to a gene: 8. Germline assignment: CDR1 SGDLS and CDR2 YYNGEE. The CDR3 runs 15 residues. CDR3 amino acids: CASSVSPSGDETQYF. CDR3 in DNA: TGTGCCAGCAGCGTAAGTCCTAGCGGAGATGAGACCCAGTACTTC.

The V gene is TRBV14, the J gene TRBJ2-5, with TRBD1 matching 7 bases. The CDR3 is 14 residues long. V shed 3 bases, J shed 5 bases, and the junction held 6 bases outside the gene matches. CDR1 and CDR2 from the germline V gene are SGHDN and FVKESK. CDR3 nucleotides: TGTGCCAGCAGCCAGTCGGACAGGACGGAGACCCAGTACTTC. This translates into CASSQSDRTETQYF.

This clone has only one observation. The CDR3 DNA follows: TGTGCCAGCAGCATTGGGACTAACTACGAGCAGTACTTC. It codes for CASSIGTNYEQYF. The rearrangement uses TRBV5-4 and TRBJ2-7, with TRBD2 matching over 7 bases. This CDR3 has 13 residues. V dropped 4 bases and J dropped 3; count of bases not matched to a gene: 4. Germline loops: CDR1 SGHNT, CDR2 YYREEE (reference sequence). Using reference TRBV5-4 and TRBJ2-7 for the parts outside the CDR3, the full variable domain is ETGVTQSPTHLIKTRGQQVTLRCSSQSGHNTVSWYQQALGQGPQFIFQYYREEENGRGNFPPRFSGLQFPNYSSELNVNALELDDSALYLCASSIGTNYEQYFGPGTRLTVT.

In its sample, this clone was seen once. The chain carries TRBV4-2 and TRBJ2-7, with TRBD1 matching over 9 bases. Germline V gene data show CDR1 as LGHNA and CDR2 as YNFKEQ. The CDR3 has 15 amino acids. Losses at the gene ends were 2 bases for V and 1 base for J; bases not matched to a gene: 3. CDR3 DNA: TGTGCCAGCAGCCAACCGGGACAGGGATCCTACGAGCAGTACTTC. Amino acids: CASSQPGQGSYEQYF.

The rearrangement joins TRBV28 to TRBJ1-5; TRBD1 matches at 9 bases. J gave up 5 bases and V 6 bases, and 5 bases lay outside the gene matches. Germline CDR1 reads MDHEN; CDR2 reads SYDVKM. This CDR3 is built from 14 residues. CDR3: CASRDTGGYQPQHF. In DNA form, the CDR3 reads TGTGCCAGCAGAGATACAGGGGGCTATCAGCCCCAGCATTTT.

This chain links TRBV6-1 with TRBJ1-1, with D unresolved. V dropped 1 base and J dropped 1 base, with 7 bases sitting between them. Germline assignment: CDR1 MNHNS and CDR2 SASEGT. The CDR3 length is 14 residues. The CDR3 DNA is TGTGCCAGCAGTGAAGTGGCGGGGAACACTGAAGCTTTCTTT. Translating gives CASSEVAGNTEAFF.

CDR3 DNA sequence: TGCGCCAGCAGCCAGACTAGACAAGAGACCCAGTACTTC. This translates into CASSQTRQETQYF. This chain joins TRBV4-3 and TRBJ2-5, with D possibly TRBD2 on 6 matching bases. This CDR3 spans 13 amino acids. V was clipped by 3 bases and J by 2 bases, with 7 bases between them. Germline V gene data show CDR1 as LGHNA and CDR2 as YSLEER.

The chain joins TRBV4-3 to TRBJ2-2, with D possibly being TRBD1 (5 bases). From germline, CDR1 is LGHNA and CDR2 YSLEER. The CDR3 is 21 amino acids. The V end was cut by 4 bases, the J end by 0 bases, with 27 bases between. CDR3 in amino acids: CASSRRSQLSAGNSNTGELFF. Written as DNA, the CDR3 is TGCGCCAGCAGCCGCCGCTCCCAACTAAGCGCAGGGAACTCGAACACCGGGGAGCTGTTTTTT.

There are a few counts of this clone. V and J are TRBV19 and TRBJ1-1, with D possibly being TRBD1 (5 bases). The CDR3 consists of 18 residues. CDR1 and CDR2 from the germline V gene are LNHDA and SQIVND (reference sequence). V lost 7 bases, J lost 3 bases, and 27 bases lay in between. This chain's CDR3 is CASTTTRGLGGGDTEAFF. The CDR3 DNA sequence: TGTGCCAGTACCACGACTCGAGGCTTGGGCGGGGGGGACACTGAAGCTTTCTTT.

The chain joins TRBV9 to TRBJ1-2, with a possible D match to TRBD1 (5 bases). V was clipped by 4 bases and J by 0 bases, with 13 bases between them. Germline CDR1 reads SGDLS; CDR2 reads YYNGEE. The CDR3 extends over 15 amino acids. Here the CDR3 reads CASSSTGGPNYGYTF. As DNA, the CDR3 is TGTGCCAGCAGCTCAACGGGGGGACCTAACTATGGCTACACCTTC.

This sequence joins TRBV5-1 and TRBJ2-7; weak D call: TRBD1 (5 bases). The CDR3 is made up of 13 amino acids. CDR1 is SGHRS, CDR2 YFSETQ, per germline. Trimming cost V 2 bases and J 5 bases, with 11 bases left between them. Written as DNA, the CDR3 is TGCGCCAGCAGCTTCGACAGACCGGACGAGCAGTACTTC. It codes for CASSFDRPDEQYF. The full variable domain, completed using reference TRBV5-1 and TRBJ2-7, is KAGVTQTPRYLIKTRGQQVTLSCSPISGHRSVSWYQQTPGQGLQFLFEYFSETQRNKGNFPGRFSGRQFSNSRSEMNVSTLELGDSALYLCASSFDRPDEQYFGPGTRLTVT.

The genes are TRBV18 and TRBJ1-2; possible D gene TRBD1, 5 bases. This CDR3 has 11 residues. CDR1 and CDR2 (germline): KGHSH, LQKENI. The V gene lost 5 bases and the J gene lost 8 bases, with 9 bases spanning the gap. CDR3 sequence: CASSDRGGYTF. The CDR3, as DNA: TGTGCCAGCTCAGACCGGGGGGGCTACACCTTC.

The chain couples TRBV18 to TRBJ2-7, with a weak D call TRBD2 (6 bases). V lost 5 bases and J 6 bases, leaving 14 bases between the germline ends. The CDR3 consists of 13 residues. The germline CDR1 and CDR2 sequences are KGHSH and LQKENI. This chain's CDR3 is CASSSIRRAEQYF. CDR3 DNA: TGTGCCAGCTCATCCATCAGGAGGGCCGAGCAGTACTTC.

CDR3 bases: TGTGCCAGCAAGAGAGCTGAAGCTTTCTTT. Translation gives CASKRAEAFF. J is TRBJ1-1 and V is TRBV2; D gene uncertain. The CDR3 has 10 amino acids. The germline V and J ends were trimmed by 7 bases and 6 bases, with 6 bases remaining between them. Germline V lookup: CDR1 SNHLY, CDR2 FYNNEI.

This rearrangement joins TRBV7-2 to TRBJ1-2; the D gene is possibly TRBD1 (6 bases). In germline, CDR1 is SGHTA, CDR2 FQGNSA. The CDR3 contains 13 residues. V shed 6 bases and J shed 4 bases, with 12 bases lying between them. The CDR3 reads CASSRGGAYGYTF. CDR3 coding DNA: TGTGCCAGCAGTCGGGGGGGGGCCTATGGCTACACCTTC.

This clone came up once. The V gene is TRBV11-1, the J gene TRBJ2-7, with no clear D. The CDR3 runs 12 residues. V was pared by 2 bases and J by 4 bases, with 6 bases between. Per the germline V gene, CDR1 is SGHAT and CDR2 is FQDESV (reference sequence). CDR3 sequence reads: CASSLFVYEQYF. CDR3 coding DNA: TGTGCCAGCAGCTTATTCGTTTACGAGCAGTACTTC.

This clone has more than one count but fewer than ten. The same CDR3 also results from other DNA sequences found in this sample. The chain joins TRBV9 to TRBJ2-7; 9 bases align to TRBD1. The trim removed 2 bases at V and 1 base at J, leaving 4 bases unmatched. The V gene's germline CDR1 is SGDLS and CDR2 YYNGEE. CDR3 length: 15 amino acids. The DNA of the CDR3 is TGTGCCAGCAGCGTCGGGACAGGGCCTTCCTACGAGCAGTACTTC. Translated: CASSVGTGPSYEQYF.

This clone has a handful of counts. The chain links TRBV11-2 to TRBJ1-2, with TRBD1 matching over 8 bases. Germline values: CDR1 SGHAT, CDR2 FQNNGV. This CDR3 spans 16 amino acids. The ends lost 1 base at V and 4 bases at J; junction bases unmatched: 8. CDR3 sequence (DNA): TGTGCCAGCAGCTTAGCCCCAGGGGGCGGGGGCTATGGCTACACCTTC. The encoded protein is CASSLAPGGGGYGYTF. The whole variable domain, remainder taken from reference TRBV11-2 and TRBJ1-2, is EAGVAQSPRYKIIEKRQSVAFWCNPISGHATLYWYQQILGQGPKLLIQFQNNGVVDDSQLPKDRFSAERLKGVDSTLKIQPAKLEDSAVYLCASSLAPGGGGYGYTFGSGTRLTVV.

J is TRBJ2-7 and V is TRBV7-2; a possible D gene is TRBD2 (5 bases). CDR1 is SGHTA and CDR2 is FQGNSA in the germline V gene. Trimming shortened V by 4 bases and J by 9 bases, and 10 bases separated the two germline ends. The CDR3 runs 11 residues. CDR3 amino acids: CASSSAAGQYF. CDR3 DNA: TGTGCCAGCAGCTCAGCGGCGGGGCAGTACTTC.

V usage is TRBV27 and J usage is TRBJ1-2; a weak D match, TRBD1 (6 bases). The CDR3 totals 15 residues. CDR1 and CDR2 (germline): MNHEY, SMNVEV (reference sequence). The V and J ends lost 1 base and 8 bases respectively, with 17 bases between them. In DNA, the CDR3 is TGTGCCAGCAGTTTATACGGTCGGCAGGGGAACGGCTACACCTTC. It encodes CASSLYGRQGNGYTF.

This sequence joins TRBV4-2 and TRBJ2-3; D is unclear. V was trimmed by 0 bases and J by 7 bases, leaving 8 bases between them. CDR3 length: 13 residues. Germline assignment: CDR1 LGHNA and CDR2 YNFKEQ. The CDR3 DNA sequence: TGTGCCAGCAGCCAAGATCTGCGGAATACGCAGTATTTT. Translation: CASSQDLRNTQYF.

This chain uses TRBV4-2 with TRBJ1-2, with 8 bases aligning to TRBD1. This CDR3 comprises 16 residues. V was pared by 1 base and J by 5 bases, with 9 bases of the junction left unmatched. CDR1 and CDR2 (germline): LGHNA, YNFKEQ. CDR3 amino acids: CASSQVSGGGGYGYTF. CDR3 nucleotide sequence: TGTGCCAGCAGCCAAGTGTCAGGGGGCGGGGGTTATGGCTACACCTTC.